This T cell receptor (beta chain) was captured in a study of T cell responses to AZD1222 COVID-19 vaccine. General observations from the study: The donor cohort was predominantly white British with a female majority, and clonal diversity may have been underestimated. After the peak T cell response, and only then, were repertoires sampled. Baseline serology detected seropositivity in only six AZD1222 recipients. Breadth and depth of Spike-specific TCRs rose after two AZD1222 doses.

This table comes from immunoSEQ multiplex PCR, and its TCRdb copy is limited to in-frame clones, with some not included. The data contain approximately 70,000 clones, around nine tenths of them seen just once; the ten biggest clones take up approximately 25%. Germline CDR1 and CDR2: WSHSY and SAAADI. The ends lost 8 bases at V and 6 bases at J; junction bases unmatched: 2. CDR3 length: 13 amino acids. Note on this clone: Its target is not known.

The chain uses TRBV10-2 and TRBJ2-3; TRBD2 aligns across 13 bases. The sample here was peripheral blood, taken on day 0 of AZD1222 vaccination. The clonotype was recovered from an adult in good health. CDR3 residues: CASGTSGVDTQYF. The DNA of the CDR3 is TGCGCCAGCGGGACTAGCGGGGTGGATACGCAGTATTTT.